These 3 T cell receptor beta chains share one sample of origin, sequenced in a study of T cell responses to AZD1222 COVID-19 vaccine (dated by TCRdb to the early 2020s). In light of the paper, this sample's time point label describes: baseline before first vaccination. Libraries were constructed by the immunoSEQ multiplex PCR assay. TCRdb carries this immuneACCESS record with in-frame sequences only. Its versions omit some clonotypes, under half of them owing to an unresolved V gene in the studies checked, with the rest unexplained. The sample yields about 150,000 clones; around 90% were counted once. The biggest ten clones account for less than 3.5% of the sample. Source: peripheral blood, taken on day 0 of AZD1222 vaccination. These receptors all stem from an adult in good health.

J is TRBJ1-1 and V is TRBV19; possibly TRBD1 for D (5 bases). Per the germline V gene, CDR1 is LNHDA and CDR2 is SQIVND (reference sequence). Trimming took off 5 bases at V and 2 bases at J, with 9 bases between the two ends. The CDR3 runs 13 residues. For the CDR3, the DNA is TGTGCCAGTAGTGAGACAGTCAACACTGAAGCTTTCTTT. Translated: CASSETVNTEAFF. The variable domain in full, completed from reference TRBV19 and TRBJ1-1, reads DGGITQSPKYLFRKEGQNVTLSCEQNLNHDAMYWYRQDPGQGLRLIYYSQIVNDFQKGDIAEGYSVSREKKESFPLTVTSAQKNPTAFYLCASSETVNTEAFFGQGTRLTVV.

The V and J genes are TRBV6-5 and TRBJ1-2; D remains unclear. Germline-derived CDR1 and CDR2 are MNHEY and SVGAGI. CDR3 length: 12 amino acids. The V and J ends lost 7 bases and 4 bases respectively, with 10 bases between them. The CDR3, as DNA: TGTGCCAGCAACGGTCTCCCCTATGGCTACACCTTC. Its translation: CASNGLPYGYTF.

The chain has TRBV6-5 and TRBJ2-2, with TRBD1 matching 8 bases. The CDR3 is 13 residues long. CDR1 and CDR2 (germline): MNHEY, SVGAGI. With V trimmed by 7 bases and J by 5 bases, 3 bases remained unmatched. CDR3 amino acids: CASTGGKTGELFF. The CDR3 DNA is TGTGCCAGCACAGGGGGCAAAACCGGGGAGCTGTTTTTT.